These 18 T cell receptor beta chains came from one sample sequenced in a study of blood T cell repertoires in COVID-19. TCRdb keeps only in-frame clones here, not all; method: immunoSEQ multiplex PCR. The table shows roughly 100,000 clones, with around 86% occurring only once. Sequenced: peripheral blood. The receptors shown here come from a man in his fifties with acute or convalescent COVID-19.

J is TRBJ2-1 and V is TRBV9; 10 bases are shared with TRBD2. This CDR3 contains 15 residues. V lost 3 bases, J lost 3 bases, and 3 bases stayed unmatched. Germline V CDR1 and CDR2: SGDLS, YYNGEE. This CDR3 is CASSEAGGVYNEQFF. CDR3 DNA: TGTGCCAGCAGCGAAGCGGGAGGGGTCTACAATGAGCAGTTCTTC.

The rearrangement links TRBV10-3 to TRBJ1-2, with no clear D. Trimming stripped 4 bases from V and 3 bases from J, with 12 bases between. CDR3 length: 14 residues. Germline CDR1 reads ENHRY; CDR2 reads SYGVKD. The CDR3 spells CAISGTWEHYGYTF. CDR3 DNA: TGTGCCATCAGTGGGACTTGGGAGCACTATGGCTACACCTTC.

V is TRBV7-2 and J is TRBJ2-1; D is possibly TRBD1 (6 bases). CDR3 length: 14 residues. Trimming shortened V by 1 base and J by 8 bases, and 12 bases separated the two germline ends. Germline loops: CDR1 SGHTA, CDR2 FQGNSA. The CDR3 loop is CASSLDRELDEQFF. In DNA, the CDR3 is TGTGCCAGCAGCTTAGACAGGGAGCTCGATGAGCAGTTCTTC.

The V and J genes are TRBV10-3 and TRBJ1-3; no clear D gene. Trimming removed 8 bases at V and 0 bases at J, with 11 bases between. The CDR3 sequence is 14 residues long. Germline values: CDR1 ENHRY, CDR2 SYGVKD. CDR3 bases: TGTGCCATCCGGGGATCGAGCTCTGGAAACACCATATATTTT. This sequence encodes CAIRGSSSGNTIYF.

The chain is built from TRBV28 and TRBJ2-1, with 15 nucleotides matching TRBD2. The CDR3 runs to 19 residues. From germline, CDR1 is MDHEN and CDR2 SYDVKM. J lost 2 bases, V lost 6 bases, and 11 bases had no gene match. The CDR3 loop reads CASSQRQGLAGGTYNEQFF. As DNA, the CDR3 is TGTGCCAGCAGCCAGAGACAGGGACTAGCGGGAGGCACCTACAATGAGCAGTTCTTC.

J is TRBJ1-2 and V is TRBV9; 7 bases line up with TRBD1. J was trimmed by 14 bases and V by 3 bases; bases with no gene match: 19. Germline V CDR1 and CDR2: SGDLS, YYNGEE. There are 15 residues in the CDR3. The CDR3 protein is CASSALGQVPPSETF. Here the CDR3 DNA reads TGTGCCAGCAGCGCCCTAGGACAGGTACCACCGTCGGAGACCTTC.

This chain uses TRBV9 with TRBJ2-1; 8 bases line up with TRBD1. Trimming removed 3 bases from V and 5 bases from J; junction bases left unmatched: 7. The CDR3 is 15 amino acids. Per the germline V gene, CDR1 is SGDLS and CDR2 is YYNGEE. CDR3 residues: CASSDTGGSNNEQFF. The CDR3 nucleotides are TGTGCCAGCAGCGATACAGGGGGAAGTAACAATGAGCAGTTCTTC. Together with reference TRBV9 and TRBJ2-1, the CDR3 gives the full variable domain: DSGVTQTPKHLITATGQRVTLRCSPRSGDLSVYWYQQSLDQGLQFLIQYYNGEERAKGNILERFSAQQFPDLHSELNLSSLELGDSALYFCASSDTGGSNNEQFFGPGTRLTVL.

The chain links TRBV6-5 to TRBJ1-1; the D is unclear. V was trimmed by 8 bases and J by 5 bases, leaving 6 bases between them. The CDR3 contains 10 residues. Germline V gives CDR1 MNHEY, CDR2 SVGAGI. DNA of the CDR3: TGTGCCAGCGGCGGTACTGAAGCTTTCTTT. The encoded protein is CASGGTEAFF.

The chain couples TRBV4-2 to TRBJ2-1, with D perhaps TRBD2 (6 bases). V was cut by 4 bases and J by 7 bases, with 11 bases left in between. The CDR3 is 13 residues long. Germline V gene sequence: CDR1 LGHNA, CDR2 YNFKEQ. The CDR3 DNA reads as TGTGCCAGCAGCCTCGATGGGGGGAATGAGCAGTTCTTC. This gives the protein CASSLDGGNEQFF.

The chain joins TRBV5-1 to TRBJ2-7, with TRBD2 matching over 16 bases. Losses at the gene ends were 3 bases for V and 2 bases for J; bases not matched to a gene: 2. From germline, CDR1 is SGHRS and CDR2 YFSETQ. The CDR3 has 16 amino acids. CDR3 nucleotide sequence: TGCGCCAGCAGCTGGGGACTAGCGGGAGGGACCTACGAGCAGTACTTC. It specifies CASSWGLAGGTYEQYF.

V usage is TRBV7-9 and J usage is TRBJ2-1; possible D gene TRBD1, 6 bases. The CDR3 loop spans 15 amino acids. CDR1 is SEHNR and CDR2 is FQNEAQ in the germline V gene (reference sequence). Trimming stripped 5 bases from V and 3 bases from J, with 14 bases between. The chain's CDR3 is CASSQVEDSYNEQFF. The CDR3 region has the DNA TGTGCCAGCAGCCAAGTTGAGGACAGCTACAATGAGCAGTTCTTC. Supplemented by reference TRBV7-9 and TRBJ2-1, the full variable domain reads DTGVSQNPRHKITKRGQNVTFRCDPISEHNRLYWYRQTLGQGPEFLTYFQNEAQLEKSRLLSDRFSAERPKGSFSTLEIQRTEQGDSAMYLCASSQVEDSYNEQFFGPGTRLTVL.

The CDR3 DNA reads TGTGCCAGCAGTGAAGGCAGGGTTGGCTATGGCTACACCTTC. Protein: CASSEGRVGYGYTF. This chain joins TRBV2 and TRBJ1-2; D is perhaps TRBD1 (5 bases). This CDR3 has 14 amino acids. Germline V gene lookup returns CDR1 SNHLY and CDR2 FYNNEI. The V and J ends lost 1 base and 4 bases respectively, with 10 bases between them.

The chain combines TRBV7-8 with TRBJ2-1; 10 bases map to TRBD1. The CDR3 sequence is 19 residues long. Losses at the gene ends were 1 base for V and 2 bases for J; bases not matched to a gene: 11. CDR1 is SGHVS, CDR2 FQNEAQ, per germline. Written as DNA, the CDR3 is TGTGCCAGCAGCTTAGGGGTAGGGGGACAGGGGATACCCTACAATGAGCAGTTCTTC. Translation: CASSLGVGGQGIPYNEQFF.

The chain links TRBV28 to TRBJ1-5; D is unclear. Germline CDR1 and CDR2: MDHEN and SYDVKM. V gave up 4 bases and J gave up 4 bases, with 8 bases separating them. The CDR3 totals 13 residues. CDR3 residues: CASSSPGNQPQHF. DNA of the CDR3: TGTGCCAGCAGTTCTCCAGGAAATCAGCCCCAGCATTTT.

The genes are TRBV4-1 and TRBJ1-2; perhaps TRBD1 as D (5 bases). Germline values: CDR1 MGHRA, CDR2 YSYEKL. The V end lost 1 base, the J end lost 5 bases, and 26 bases lay between the germline ends. The CDR3 has 19 residues. The CDR3 DNA reads TGCGCCAGCAGCCAAGGGTCCGGATCGGACACCTTTTTAGATTATGGCTACACCTTC. Its protein is CASSQGSGSDTFLDYGYTF.

This clone has only one observation. The gene calls are TRBV5-1 and TRBJ2-1; 11 bases are a match to TRBD2. V dropped 0 bases and J dropped 15; count of bases not matched to a gene: 5. Germline CDR1 is SGHRS and CDR2 is YFSETQ. CDR3 length equals 13 residues. CDR3 coding DNA: TGCGCCAGCAGCTTGGGACTAGCGGGGCCGGCGTTCTTC. This codes for CASSLGLAGPAFF.

This clone was detected only a few times. The V gene is TRBV5-6, the J gene TRBJ1-1; 10 bases are shared with TRBD1. Germline V gives CDR1 SGHDT, CDR2 YYEEEE. The CDR3 runs to 16 residues. After removal of 2 bases from V and 4 bases from J, the junction contained 8 bases not matched to a gene. Here the CDR3 reads CASSFGTGVLGTEAFF. CDR3 coding DNA: TGTGCCAGCAGCTTTGGGACAGGGGTTTTGGGCACTGAAGCTTTCTTT.

The chain employs TRBV6-1 and TRBJ1-5; possibly TRBD1 for D (5 bases). There are 15 residues in the CDR3. The V end was cut by 4 bases, the J end by 4 bases, with 14 bases between. Germline-derived CDR1 and CDR2 are MNHNS and SASEGT. Here the CDR3 DNA reads TGTGCCAGCAGTGGATCAGGGTTGGGGAATCAGCCCCAGCATTTT. Translating gives CASSGSGLGNQPQHF.